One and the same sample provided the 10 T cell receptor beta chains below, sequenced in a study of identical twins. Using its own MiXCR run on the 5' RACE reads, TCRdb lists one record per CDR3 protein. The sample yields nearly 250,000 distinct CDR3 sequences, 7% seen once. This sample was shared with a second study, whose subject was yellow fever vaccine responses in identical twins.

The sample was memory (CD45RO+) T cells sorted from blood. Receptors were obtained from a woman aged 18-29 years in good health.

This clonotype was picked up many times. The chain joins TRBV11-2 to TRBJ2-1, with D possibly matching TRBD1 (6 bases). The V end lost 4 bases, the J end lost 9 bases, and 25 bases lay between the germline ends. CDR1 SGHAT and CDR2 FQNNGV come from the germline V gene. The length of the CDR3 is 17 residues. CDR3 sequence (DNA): TGTGCCAGCAGCTCCGAATCGACAGGTCGTACGGCAATTGAGCAGTTCTTC. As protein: CASSSESTGRTAIEQFF.

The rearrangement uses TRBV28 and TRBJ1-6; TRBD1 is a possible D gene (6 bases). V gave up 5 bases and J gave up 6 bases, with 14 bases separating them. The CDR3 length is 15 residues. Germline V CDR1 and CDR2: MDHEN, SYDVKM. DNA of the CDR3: TGTGCCAGCAGTCTTAGCAGGGGCGGTAATTCACCCCTCCACTTT. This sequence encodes CASSLSRGGNSPLHF.

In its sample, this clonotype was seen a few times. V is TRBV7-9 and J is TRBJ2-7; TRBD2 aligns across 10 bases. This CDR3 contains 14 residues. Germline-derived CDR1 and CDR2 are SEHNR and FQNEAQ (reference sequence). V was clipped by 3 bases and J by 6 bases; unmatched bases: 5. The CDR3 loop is CASSLASGRFEQYF. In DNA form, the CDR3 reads TGTGCCAGCAGCTTGGCTAGCGGGAGATTCGAGCAGTACTTC.

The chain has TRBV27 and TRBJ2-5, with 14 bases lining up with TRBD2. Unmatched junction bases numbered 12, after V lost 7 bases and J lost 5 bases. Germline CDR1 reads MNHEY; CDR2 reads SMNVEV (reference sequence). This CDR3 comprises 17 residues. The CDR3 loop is CASTSLGLAGVRETQYF. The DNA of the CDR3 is TGTGCCAGCACCTCTTTGGGACTAGCGGGAGTTCGTGAGACCCAGTACTTC.

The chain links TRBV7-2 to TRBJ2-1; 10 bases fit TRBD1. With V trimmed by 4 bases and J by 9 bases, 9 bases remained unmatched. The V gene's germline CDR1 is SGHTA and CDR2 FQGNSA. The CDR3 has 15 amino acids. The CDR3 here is CASSYGDRGVGEQFF. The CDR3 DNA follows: TGTGCCAGCAGCTACGGGGACAGGGGAGTTGGTGAGCAGTTCTTC. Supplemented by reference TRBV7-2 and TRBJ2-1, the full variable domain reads GAGVSQSPSNKVTEKGKDVELRCDPISGHTALYWYRQSLGQGLEFLIYFQGNSAPDKSGLPSDRFSAERTGGSVSTLTIQRTQQEDSAVYLCASSYGDRGVGEQFFGPGTRLTVL.

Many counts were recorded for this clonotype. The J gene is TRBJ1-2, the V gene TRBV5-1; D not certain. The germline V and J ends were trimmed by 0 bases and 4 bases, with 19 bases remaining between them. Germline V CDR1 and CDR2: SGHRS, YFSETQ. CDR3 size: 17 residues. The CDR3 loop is CASSLVGEHLAGYGYTF. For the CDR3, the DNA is TGCGCCAGCAGCTTGGTTGGGGAGCACTTAGCGGGCTATGGCTACACCTTC.

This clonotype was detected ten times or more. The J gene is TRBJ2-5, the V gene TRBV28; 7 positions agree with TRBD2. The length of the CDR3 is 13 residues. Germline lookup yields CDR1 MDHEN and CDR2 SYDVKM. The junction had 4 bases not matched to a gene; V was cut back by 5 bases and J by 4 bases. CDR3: CASSREGRETQYF. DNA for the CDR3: TGTGCCAGCAGTAGGGAGGGTAGAGAGACCCAGTACTTC.

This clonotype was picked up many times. CDR3 region: CASSSRGGYQETQYF. The CDR3 DNA follows: TGTGCCAGCAGTTCTCGAGGGGGATACCAAGAGACCCAGTACTTC. V and J are TRBV12-3 or TRBV12-4 and TRBJ2-5, with D possibly matching TRBD1 (6 bases). CDR3 length: 15 residues. V dropped 4 bases and J dropped 0 bases, with 12 bases sitting between them.

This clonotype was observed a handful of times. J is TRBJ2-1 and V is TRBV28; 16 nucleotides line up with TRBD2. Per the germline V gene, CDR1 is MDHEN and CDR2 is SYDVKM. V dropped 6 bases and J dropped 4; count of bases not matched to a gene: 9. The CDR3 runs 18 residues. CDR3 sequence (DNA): TGTGCCAGCAGCTCCGGGACTAGCGGGGGGGCTTGGTACAATGAGCAGTTCTTC. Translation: CASSSGTSGGAWYNEQFF.

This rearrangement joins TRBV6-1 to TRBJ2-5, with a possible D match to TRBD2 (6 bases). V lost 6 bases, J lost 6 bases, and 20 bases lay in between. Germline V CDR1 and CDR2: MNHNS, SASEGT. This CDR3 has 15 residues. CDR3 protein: CASSDTVRERKTQYF. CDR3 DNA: TGTGCCAGCAGCGACACAGTCCGGGAGCGGAAGACCCAGTACTTC.